This T cell receptor (beta chain) appears in the sequencing data of a study of response to subunit inactivated influenza vaccine. Study results and limitations: T cells newly recruited by each seasonal influenza vaccination are few, the authors suggested.

The CDR3 totals 15 residues. Germline CDR1 LGHNA, CDR2 YSLEER. Trimming at V came to 2 bases and at J to 7 bases, leaving 7 bases not matched to a gene. MiXCR, applied by TCRdb to the RT-PCR reads, yields one record per CDR3 protein. This table has some 570,000 distinct CDR3 sequences, about 11% appearing once. A note on this clonotype: Its antigen remains unidentified.

The sample was also linked to a second study, of T cells expressing NK-cell markers. That paper adds: Template switching by 5'RACE with UMIs generated the TCR beta cDNA. Sequenced donors, eight in total, included seven who were HCMV-seropositive and one who was seronegative. Several of the experiments relied on an anti-gamma-delta TCR antibody so that only alpha-beta TCR T cells were sorted.

The V and J genes are TRBV4-3 and TRBJ1-5; 8 bases fit TRBD1. The TCR originated in a man aged 50-59 years who received an inactivated influenza vaccine. This material consisted of PBMCs from blood, taken on the day of vaccination. The CDR3 DNA follows: TGCGCCAGCAGCCAAATGGCAGGGGGCAGGCAGCCCCAGCATTTT. This gives the protein CASSQMAGGRQPQHF.